These 21 T cell receptor beta chains originate from one sample sequenced in a study of T-cell memory formation after mild COVID-19. TCRdb recomputed calls from the 5' RACE reads with MiXCR, one row per CDR3 protein. Found here are about 250,000 distinct CDR3 sequences, 18% of them singletons; the top ten hold approximately 22%. Sequenced sample: PBMCs or a T cell subset sorted from them (not recorded which). The receptor set was obtained from a man aged 18 to 29 who had mild COVID-19 (a few samples of this study predate the infection). Cell type and time point are not known.

The chain links TRBV6-1 to TRBJ2-1; 8 nucleotides match TRBD2. Germline V gene lookup returns CDR1 MNHNS and CDR2 SASEGT. This CDR3 comprises 15 residues. The J segment lost 4 bases and the V segment lost 2 bases, leaving 4 bases of the junction unmatched. CDR3 amino acids: CASSENSGGYNEQFF. CDR3 sequence (DNA): TGTGCCAGCAGTGAAAACAGCGGGGGATACAATGAGCAGTTCTTC.

This clonotype has only a few counts. The rearrangement joins TRBV6-1 to TRBJ2-7; 7 nucleotides match TRBD1. CDR1 MNHNS and CDR2 SASEGT come from the germline V gene. The CDR3 is 15 amino acids. V shed 2 bases, J shed 4 bases, and the junction held 8 bases outside the gene matches. CDR3 amino acids: CASSERWDSDYEQYV. The CDR3 DNA is TGTGCCAGCAGTGAAAGGTGGGACAGCGATTACGAGCAGTACGTC.

The chain is built from TRBV9 and TRBJ2-5, with 8 bases fitting TRBD2. The CDR3 length is 15 residues. CDR1 SGDLS and CDR2 YYNGEE come from the germline V gene. V trimming: 3 bases; J trimming: 4 bases; junction bases outside the gene matches: 8. In nucleotides, the CDR3 is TGTGCCAGCAGCGACGGGGGGGGTCCAGTAGAGACCCAGTACTTC. Translation: CASSDGGGPVETQYF.

The chain combines TRBV9 with TRBJ1-4; D is possibly TRBD1 (5 bases). The CDR3 runs to 14 residues. The V end was cut by 0 bases, the J end by 6 bases, with 9 bases between. CDR1 SGDLS and CDR2 YYNGEE come from the germline V gene. The DNA for the CDR3 is TGTGCCAGCAGCGTAGGGGGGGAGGATGAAAAACTGTTTTTT. The encoded protein is CASSVGGEDEKLFF. Variable domain in full (rest from reference TRBV9 and TRBJ1-4): DSGVTQTPKHLITATGQRVTLRCSPRSGDLSVYWYQQSLDQGLQFLIQYYNGEERAKGNILERFSAQQFPDLHSELNLSSLELGDSALYFCASSVGGEDEKLFFGSGTQLSVL.

CDR3 nucleotides: TGTGCCAGCAGCGTAGGGGGGGCCAAAAACATTCAGTACTTC. This translates into CASSVGGAKNIQYF. The genes are TRBV7-2 and TRBJ2-4; D could derive from TRBD1 or TRBD2 (6 bases each). CDR3 length equals 14 residues. Per germline, CDR1 SGHTA and CDR2 FQGNSA. The V gene lost 5 bases and the J gene lost 1 base, with 9 bases spanning the gap.

The rearrangement joins TRBV29-1 to TRBJ2-1, with D tentatively TRBD2 (5 bases). The ends were cut back, 6 bases at V and 3 bases at J, with 15 bases in the middle. The CDR3 is 14 residues long. Germline V gene sequence: CDR1 SQVTM, CDR2 ANQGSEA. This CDR3 reads CSVPRDLNYNEQFF. The CDR3 DNA sequence: TGCAGCGTCCCCCGGGATTTGAACTACAATGAGCAGTTCTTC.

This chain links TRBV25-1 with TRBJ1-6; weak D call: TRBD1 (5 bases). Trimming stripped 2 bases from V and 14 bases from J, with 16 bases between. Germline V lookup: CDR1 MGHDK, CDR2 SYGVNS. The CDR3 runs to 14 residues. The CDR3, as DNA: TGTGCCAGCAGTGAACTGGGACCCCCGATGACCCTCCACTTT. Residues: CASSELGPPMTLHF.

This clonotype was recorded a few times. The chain links TRBV6-1 to TRBJ1-1; D might be TRBD1 (6 bases). V lost 1 base to trimming and J lost 5 bases, with 20 bases between them. Germline loops: CDR1 MNHNS, CDR2 SASEGT. The CDR3 sequence is 17 residues long. CDR3 sequence: CASSEERGGVVWTEAFF. Written as DNA, the CDR3 is TGTGCCAGCAGTGAAGAGCGAGGGGGGGTCGTTTGGACTGAAGCTTTCTTT.

The J gene is TRBJ1-1, the V gene TRBV4-3; 8 positions match TRBD1. CDR1 is LGHNA, CDR2 YSLEER, per germline. The CDR3 covers 11 residues. V lost 7 bases and J lost 7; bases outside the gene matches: 2. This CDR3 is CASKDRGEAFF. DNA of the CDR3: TGCGCCAGCAAAGACAGGGGTGAAGCTTTCTTT.

This chain connects TRBV29-1 to TRBJ2-1, with 7 nucleotides matching TRBD1. V shed 5 bases, J shed 6 bases, and the junction held 4 bases outside the gene matches. This CDR3 has 12 residues. Germline V gene data show CDR1 as SQVTM and CDR2 as ANQGSEA. The CDR3 region has the DNA TGCAGCGTTAAGACAGGGTCCAATGAGCAGTTCTTC. Translated: CSVKTGSNEQFF.

The chain recombines TRBV7-3 with TRBJ2-5, with 10 bases identical to TRBD2. Per germline, CDR1 SGHTA and CDR2 FQGTGA. The CDR3 is made up of 14 amino acids. V dropped 6 bases and J dropped 1; count of bases not matched to a gene: 2. CDR3 sequence reads: CASSSGGPQETQYF. The CDR3 DNA sequence: TGTGCCAGCAGTAGCGGGGGGCCCCAAGAGACCCAGTACTTC.

This sequence joins TRBV7-9 and TRBJ1-2; no reliable D call. CDR3 size: 15 residues. V was cut by 1 base and J by 4 bases, with 13 bases left in between. Germline lookup yields CDR1 SEHNR and CDR2 FQNEAQ (reference sequence). Here the CDR3 DNA reads TGTGCCAGCAGCTTAGGTGTCGGACGAGCCTATGGCTACACCTTC. Protein: CASSLGVGRAYGYTF.

This clonotype counts as medium-sized. The chain employs TRBV10-3 and TRBJ1-3; no definite D call. V was shortened by 7 bases and J by 2 bases, with 12 bases between the two germline ends. This CDR3 contains 14 residues. CDR1 and CDR2 from the germline V gene are ENHRY and SYGVKD. CDR3 protein: CAIMRDTTGNTIYF. The CDR3, as DNA: TGTGCCATCATGAGGGATACGACTGGAAACACCATATATTTT.

The chain employs TRBV2 and TRBJ2-3; 10 bases match TRBD1. The CDR3 loop spans 15 amino acids. Germline-derived CDR1 and CDR2 are SNHLY and FYNNEI. The junction had 9 bases not matched to a gene; V was cut back by 6 bases and J by 6 bases. CDR3 sequence reads: CASSATRTGGDTQYF. The DNA of the CDR3 is TGTGCCAGCAGCGCAACGAGGACAGGGGGTGATACGCAGTATTTT.

This clonotype was recorded a few times. V is TRBV6-5 and J is TRBJ1-2, with a possible D match to TRBD1 (6 bases). V was trimmed by 3 bases and J by 6 bases, leaving 14 bases between them. CDR1 and CDR2 from the germline V gene are MNHEY and SVGAGI. This CDR3 contains 14 residues. The CDR3 bases are TGTGCCAGCAGTTATGGAACCAGGGGTGATGGCTACACCTTC. Translation: CASSYGTRGDGYTF.

A few counts support this clonotype. The chain couples TRBV9 to TRBJ2-7; D might be TRBD2 (5 bases). V was clipped by 0 bases and J by 0 bases, with 7 bases between them. CDR1 is SGDLS and CDR2 is YYNGEE in the germline V gene. The CDR3 runs 14 residues. CDR3 protein: CASSVEGSSYEQYF. CDR3 coding DNA: TGTGCCAGCAGCGTAGAAGGGAGCTCCTACGAGCAGTACTTC.

This clonotype was detected a few times. The chain combines TRBV2 with TRBJ2-3, with 7 positions matching TRBD2. Germline assignment: CDR1 SNHLY and CDR2 FYNNEI. V shed 2 bases, J shed 1 base, and the junction held 3 bases outside the gene matches. The CDR3 has 15 residues. The CDR3 bases are TGTGCCAGCAGTGAACTAGCGGTGGGCACAGATACGCAGTATTTT. Translation gives CASSELAVGTDTQYF.

The J gene is TRBJ2-3, the V gene TRBV20-1; D not resolved. CDR1 and CDR2 from the germline V gene are DFQATT and SNEGSKA (reference sequence). The CDR3 consists of 14 residues. The V gene lost 4 bases and the J gene lost 0 bases, with 11 bases spanning the gap. The CDR3 here is CSANPGTSTDTQYF. CDR3 in DNA: TGCAGTGCTAACCCCGGAACTAGCACAGATACGCAGTATTTT.

This clonotype showed up many times. The V call is TRBV20-1, the J call TRBJ2-5, with 14 bases matching TRBD2. There are 16 residues in the CDR3. J lost 3 bases, V lost 6 bases, and 9 bases had no gene match. The germline V gene encodes CDR1 DFQATT and CDR2 SNEGSKA (reference sequence). CDR3 residues: CSADPRTSGGKETQYF. The CDR3 DNA follows: TGCAGTGCGGACCCGCGGACTAGCGGGGGGAAAGAGACCCAGTACTTC.

This clonotype was detected ten times or more. This chain links TRBV24-1 with TRBJ1-2; TRBD1 might be the D (5 bases). The length of the CDR3 is 14 residues. Between the trimmed V and J ends, which lost 10 bases and 6 bases, there was a span of 20 bases. Germline lookup yields CDR1 KGHDR and CDR2 SFDVKD. CDR3 coding DNA: TGTGCCACTCAGACCAACGGGGCCTTGGATGGCTACACCTTC. Protein: CATQTNGALDGYTF.

The chain has TRBV7-6 and TRBJ1-5; D is perhaps TRBD1 (5 bases). The V gene's germline CDR1 is SGHVS and CDR2 FNYEAQ. This CDR3 is 15 amino acids long. The germline V and J ends were trimmed by 1 base and 6 bases, with 13 bases remaining between them. CDR3 sequence reads: CASSLGTGEGQPQHF. DNA of the CDR3: TGTGCCAGCAGCTTAGGCACGGGGGAGGGTCAGCCCCAGCATTTT.